Listed below are T cell receptor beta chains from one sample, sequenced in a study of T cells after yellow fever vaccination. Each CDR3 protein is one row after TCRdb ran MiXCR on the 5' RACE reads. The sample yields 620,000 or so distinct CDR3 sequences, roughly a sixth seen once. The starting material was PBMCs, obtained about 5 days after the first yellow fever vaccination. The receptors here all came from a man younger than 30 who received the YFV17D yellow fever vaccine. The conserved cysteine and the conserved F or W are not part of the CDR3 here.

TRBV7-2	TRBJ2-7	ASSLGSVYEQY
TRBV12-3/TRBV12-4	TRBJ1-4	ASSPGTDLNEKLF
TRBV5-6	TRBJ2-7	ASSLGGQGGTEQY
TRBV5-6	TRBJ2-5	ASSRTGRGETQY
TRBV12-3/TRBV12-4	TRBJ1-1	ASSLTGQSPNTEAF
TRBV28	TRBJ1-2	ASSTTGTGDYGYT
TRBV6-1	TRBJ1-5	ASSGQGLNQPQH
TRBV14	TRBJ2-5	ASSQERRGWQETQY
TRBV7-2	TRBJ2-1	ASSLRGSRHINEQF
TRBV12-3/TRBV12-4	TRBJ1-2	ASSLGGFESGYT
TRBV20-1	TRBJ2-1	SARKPMWTSGIDNEQF
TRBV6-1	TRBJ2-3	ATWGPGTDTQY
TRBV7-8	TRBJ2-5	ASTKPRGETQY
TRBV19	TRBJ2-5	ASSIPGLGDDFFGTQY
TRBV20-1	TRBJ1-1	SARSGTVNTEAF
TRBV4-3	TRBJ2-5	ASSQEFSGGVGETQY
TRBV9	TRBJ1-5	ASSVVGDRVNQPQH
TRBV4-1	TRBJ2-5	ASSQDSGFKTQY
TRBV29-1	TRBJ1-1	SVDEGNTEAF
TRBV4-3	TRBJ1-2	ASSPLLGTGANYGYT
TRBV20-1	TRBJ1-6	SAQPTQGSPLH
TRBV5-1	TRBJ2-5	ASSGALRGQETQY
TRBV11-2	TRBJ1-2	ASSYDRDYGYT
TRBV6-5	TRBJ1-5	ASSYARGNQPQH
TRBV7-8	TRBJ2-5	ASTRRGETQY
TRBV5-1	TRBJ1-1	ASSPGQIWGTEAF
TRBV5-1	TRBJ2-1	ASSLQLAGDNEQF
TRBV9	TRBJ2-3	ASSGPIDTQY
TRBV9	TRBJ2-1	ASSASGGTYNEQF
TRBV5-1	TRBJ1-1	ASKGQGQNTEAF
TRBV24-1	TRBJ2-1	ATSDLRDEQF
TRBV7-2	TRBJ1-2	ASSPRTGDFYGYT
TRBV5-8	TRBJ2-1	ASSLETGTSLTGEQF
TRBV12-3/TRBV12-4	TRBJ1-2	ATSPRNYGYT
TRBV5-1	TRBJ2-1	ASSYTGTRTYNEQF
TRBV27	TRBJ2-3	ASSPAYQLAVSTDTQY
TRBV2	TRBJ2-3	ASSGTGHTDTQY
TRBV12-3/TRBV12-4	TRBJ2-2	ASSLLVGGELF
TRBV9	TRBJ2-5	ASSVGGASQETQY
TRBV27	TRBJ2-6	ASSFTTDRAGANVLT
TRBV20-1	TRBJ2-3	SAGLADGTDTQY
TRBV24-1	TRBJ2-3	ATSDSGQGTDTQY
TRBV12-3/TRBV12-4	TRBJ1-2	ASRSAVYGYT
TRBV7-2	TRBJ2-1	ASSLRVLPITY
TRBV6-1	TRBJ1-4	ASSEGQTYERLF
TRBV4-3	TRBJ2-3	ASSQGDGRISDTQY
TRBV5-4	TRBJ2-4	ASSLQGGHIQY
TRBV11-1	TRBJ2-5	ASSWRTAPQETQY
TRBV9	TRBJ1-2	ASSAAGVTNYGYT
TRBV9	TRBJ2-7	ASSTGSGTGYEQY
TRBV12-3/TRBV12-4	TRBJ2-1	ASSPAGGVYEQF
TRBV20-1	TRBJ2-7	SARVPTGNGEQY
TRBV7-2	TRBJ2-2	ATATDTGELF
TRBV7-2	TRBJ2-1	ASRRQYNEQF
TRBV10-3	TRBJ2-5	AIGAYDRQETQY
TRBV3-1	TRBJ2-5	ASSPSRGAETQY
TRBV3-1	TRBJ2-7	ASSPWDSAYEQY
TRBV7-2	TRBJ1-3	ASSGGQGSRSGNTIY
TRBV25-1	TRBJ1-3	ASSGNRSPSGNTIY